The 13 T cell receptor beta chains given below trace back to one sample, sequenced in a study of T cell changes during pregnancy in multiple sclerosis. Data came from immunoSEQ multiplex PCR; TCRdb stores just in-frame clones and leaves some out. The table has 35,000 to 55,000 clones, roughly 92% seen once. The sequencing used CD4+ T cells from peripheral blood mononuclear cells, collected in the third trimester of pregnancy. The receptors were gathered from a female donor with multiple sclerosis, enrolled in a pregnancy study.

The rearrangement links TRBV30 to TRBJ1-1; D possibly corresponds to TRBD1 (6 bases). Trimming took off 4 bases at V and 0 bases at J, with 18 bases between the two ends. Germline V gene sequence: CDR1 GTSNPN, CDR2 SVGIG (reference sequence). CDR3 length equals 16 residues. Here the CDR3 reads CAWTVRGGVMNTEAFF. As DNA, the CDR3 is TGTGCCTGGACCGTCAGGGGAGGGGTTATGAACACTGAAGCTTTCTTT.

This clone appeared a single time. This sequence joins TRBV7-8 and TRBJ2-1; no clear D gene. Trimming left V 5 bases short and J 6 bases short, with 8 bases between. This CDR3 has 12 amino acids. Germline V gene data show CDR1 as SGHVS and CDR2 as FQNEAQ. CDR3 in DNA: TGTGCCAGCAGCCGACAAGTCAATGAGCAGTTCTTC. Its translation is CASSRQVNEQFF.

V is TRBV7-2 and J is TRBJ2-3, with no clear D. The length of the CDR3 is 15 residues. Germline values: CDR1 SGHTA, CDR2 FQGNSA. Trimming pared 1 base from V and 5 bases from J, leaving 13 bases between. CDR3 sequence reads: CASSLGGVKGDTQYF. CDR3 coding DNA: TGTGCCAGCAGCTTAGGCGGAGTTAAAGGAGATACGCAGTATTTT.

The genes are TRBV18 and TRBJ2-7; 8 bases are a match to TRBD1. V was clipped by 5 bases and J by 6 bases; unmatched bases: 6. This CDR3 is built from 13 residues. Per germline, CDR1 KGHSH and CDR2 LQKENI. CDR3 nucleotide sequence: TGTGCCAGCTCAGAGTTACAGGGGGGCGAGCAGTACTTC. This encodes CASSELQGGEQYF. The full variable domain, its missing parts supplied by reference TRBV18 and TRBJ2-7, is NAGVMQNPRHLVRRRGQEARLRCSPMKGHSHVYWYRQLPEEGLKFMVYLQKENIIDESGMPKERFSAEFPKEGPSILRIQQVVRGDSAAYFCASSELQGGEQYFGPGTRLTVT.

The chain recombines TRBV28 with TRBJ2-1, with TRBD2 as a possible D gene (6 bases). The germline gives CDR1 MDHEN, CDR2 SYDVKM. V was pared by 3 bases and J by 10 bases, with 25 bases between. CDR3 length: 17 amino acids. This CDR3 is CASSFPGPGTGSDEQFF. DNA for the CDR3: TGTGCCAGCAGTTTCCCCGGTCCCGGGACTGGCAGTGACGAGCAGTTCTTC. The complete variable domain, with remaining parts taken from reference TRBV28 and TRBJ2-1, reads DVKVTQSSRYLVKRTGEKVFLECVQDMDHENMFWYRQDPGLGLRLIYFSYDVKMKEKGDIPEGYSVSREKKERFSLILESASTNQTSMYLCASSFPGPGTGSDEQFFGPGTRLTVL.

The chain has TRBV11-2 and TRBJ2-7; D remains unclear. Germline-derived CDR1 and CDR2 are SGHAT and FQNNGV. CDR3 length: 14 residues. V lost 2 bases to trimming and J lost 6 bases, with 14 bases between them. DNA for the CDR3: TGTGCCAGCAGCTTAAGAGTCGATTCTGGCGAGCAGTACTTC. This sequence encodes CASSLRVDSGEQYF.

The rearrangement uses TRBV28 and TRBJ1-4; D remains ambiguous. CDR1 and CDR2 from the germline V gene are MDHEN and SYDVKM. V gave up 2 bases and J gave up 4 bases, with 8 bases separating them. The CDR3 covers 14 residues. The CDR3 DNA follows: TGTGCCAGCAGTTTAGGGCTGAATAATGAAAAACTGTTTTTT. It codes for CASSLGLNNEKLFF.

This clone was recorded a few times. The CDR3 spells CASTRFPQPQHF. The CDR3 DNA reads TGTGCCAGCACCCGTTTTCCTCAGCCCCAGCATTTT. This chain connects TRBV28 to TRBJ1-5; D unclear. This CDR3 region has 12 residues. V was pared by 7 bases and J by 6 bases, with 10 bases between. From germline, CDR1 is MDHEN and CDR2 SYDVKM.

The chain recombines TRBV6-4 with TRBJ2-1, with D possibly matching TRBD1 (6 bases). Trimming removed 4 bases from V and 9 bases from J, with 13 bases in between. The CDR3 covers 13 residues. The germline CDR1 and CDR2 sequences are MRHNA and SNTAGT. CDR3 nucleotide sequence: TGTGCCAGCAGTGTATCGAAACAGGGTGAGCAGTTCTTC. It yields the protein CASSVSKQGEQFF.

This chain links TRBV9 with TRBJ2-5; TRBD2 agrees at 8 bases. V trimming: 4 bases; J trimming: 2 bases; junction bases outside the gene matches: 13. Germline loops: CDR1 SGDLS, CDR2 YYNGEE. The CDR3 is made up of 17 amino acids. CDR3 DNA: TGTGCCAGCAGCCCCTTCGCTATGTCTAGCGGGCAAGAGACCCAGTACTTC. The encoded protein is CASSPFAMSSGQETQYF.

This rearrangement joins TRBV7-3 to TRBJ2-3; 13 bases agree with TRBD2. The CDR3 consists of 16 residues. The germline V gene has CDR1 SGHTA and CDR2 FQGTGA. The J segment lost 3 bases and the V segment lost 2 bases, leaving 2 bases of the junction unmatched. CDR3 in amino acids: CASSLGLAGDTDTQYF. The CDR3 DNA is TGTGCCAGCAGCTTAGGACTAGCGGGAGATACAGATACGCAGTATTTT.

This clone was seen more than once but under ten times. V gene TRBV30 combines with J gene TRBJ1-1, with D perhaps TRBD1 (6 bases). With 5 bases removed from V and 3 bases from J, the gap between germline ends came to 16 bases. In germline, CDR1 is GTSNPN, CDR2 SVGIG (reference sequence). This CDR3 has 14 residues. The CDR3 loop reads CAWGRNRVDTEAFF. The CDR3 coding sequence is TGTGCCTGGGGGCGGAACAGGGTAGACACTGAAGCTTTCTTT.

The genes are TRBV7-2 and TRBJ1-6; 7 bases are a match to TRBD1. V lost 5 bases to trimming and J lost 2 bases; unmatched junction nucleotides: 6. Germline CDR1 is SGHTA and CDR2 is FQGNSA. This CDR3 is 16 amino acids long. The CDR3 reads CASSRTGTAYNSPLHF. The CDR3 DNA is TGTGCCAGCAGCCGTACCGGGACAGCCTATAATTCACCCCTCCACTTT.